This T cell receptor (beta chain) was sequenced during a study of cytomegalovirus exposure and HLA in healthy donors. After removal of 6 bases from V and 4 bases from J, the junction contained 11 bases not matched to a gene. The CDR3 is 15 amino acids. Germline values: CDR1 MNHNS, CDR2 SASEGT. This clone came up once. Use of 60 Vbeta and 13 Jbeta primers characterized the PCR. The assay was immunoSEQ multiplex PCR, and TCRdb's table has in-frame clones only and misses some. The table has 150,000 to 180,000 clones, around 79% seen once; the top ten hold 7.5% to 9%. The chain is built from TRBV6-1 and TRBJ2-7; 8 bases agree with TRBD1. This clonotype was obtained from a young man in good health and CMV-seropositive. Sequenced: PBMCs. The CDR3 DNA reads TGTGCCAGCAGGGGGATACGGACAGGGAGTTACGAGCAGTACTTC. It encodes CASRGIRTGSYEQYF.